The TCR beta chain under discussion was sequenced for a study of T cell changes during pregnancy in multiple sclerosis. TCRdb's copy holds only in-frame clones and misses some; the assay was immunoSEQ multiplex PCR. Of under 110,000 clones listed, 80% to 95% are singletons. The V gene lost 4 bases and the J gene lost 6 bases, with 7 bases spanning the gap. Germline V CDR1 and CDR2: SNHLY, FYNNEI. The CDR3 runs 13 residues. The chain uses TRBV2 and TRBJ1-6; no firm D call. This receptor was obtained from a female donor with multiple sclerosis, enrolled in a pregnancy study. The sample here was peripheral blood, taken after pregnancy. The CDR3 here is CASSGEVNSPLHF. CDR3 sequence (DNA): TGTGCCAGCAGTGGGGAGGTTAATTCACCCCTCCACTTT.